Sequencing of this TCR beta chain was carried out in a study of early T cells in non-severe SARS-CoV-2 infection. Each CDR3 protein gets one entry after TCRdb re-called the 5' RACE reads with MiXCR. Of around 86,000 distinct CDR3 sequences listed, over 12% are singletons. The CDR3 is 13 amino acids. Trimming at V came to 4 bases and at J to 5 bases, leaving 4 bases not matched to a gene. Per the germline V gene, CDR1 is LGHDT and CDR2 is YNNKEL (reference sequence). This clonotype came up many times. J is TRBJ2-5 and V is TRBV3-1; 7 bases agree with TRBD1. The source of this sequence is an adult who was a healthcare worker with PCR-confirmed SARS-CoV-2 infection or an uninfected control (not recorded which). Sequencing was performed on whole blood. The CDR3, as DNA: TGTGCCAGCAGCCCCGACAGGGAGGAGACCCAGTACTTC. Translating it yields CASSPDREETQYF.